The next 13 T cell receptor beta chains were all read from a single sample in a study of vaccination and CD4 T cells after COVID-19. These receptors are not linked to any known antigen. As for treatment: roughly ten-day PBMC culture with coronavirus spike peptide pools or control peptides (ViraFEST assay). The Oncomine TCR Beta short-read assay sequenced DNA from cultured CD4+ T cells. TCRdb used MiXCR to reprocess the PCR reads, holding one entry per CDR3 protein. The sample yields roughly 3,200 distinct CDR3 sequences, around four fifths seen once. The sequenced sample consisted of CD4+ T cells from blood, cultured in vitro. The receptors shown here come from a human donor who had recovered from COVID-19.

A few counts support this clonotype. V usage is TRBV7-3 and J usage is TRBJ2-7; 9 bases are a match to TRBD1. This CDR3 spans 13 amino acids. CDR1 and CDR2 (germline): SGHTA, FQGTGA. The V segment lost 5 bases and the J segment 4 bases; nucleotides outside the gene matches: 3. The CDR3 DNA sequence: TGTGCCAGCAGCCGGGACAGGGATTACGAGCAGTACTTC. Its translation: CASSRDRDYEQYF.

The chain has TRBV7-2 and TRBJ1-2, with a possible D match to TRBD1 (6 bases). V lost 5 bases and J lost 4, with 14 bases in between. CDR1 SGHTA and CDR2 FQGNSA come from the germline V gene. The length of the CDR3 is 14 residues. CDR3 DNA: TGTGCCAGCAGCCTAATACAGGGTCCCTATGGCTACACCTTC. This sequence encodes CASSLIQGPYGYTF.

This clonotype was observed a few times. The DNA of the CDR3 is TGTGCCAGCAGCCCGGTCTCTAACTATGGCTACACCTTC. Protein: CASSPVSNYGYTF. V usage is TRBV6-1 and J usage is TRBJ1-2; D uncertain. The V end was cut by 6 bases, the J end by 0 bases, with 8 bases between. The CDR3 runs 13 residues. Germline V lookup: CDR1 MNHNS, CDR2 SASEGT.

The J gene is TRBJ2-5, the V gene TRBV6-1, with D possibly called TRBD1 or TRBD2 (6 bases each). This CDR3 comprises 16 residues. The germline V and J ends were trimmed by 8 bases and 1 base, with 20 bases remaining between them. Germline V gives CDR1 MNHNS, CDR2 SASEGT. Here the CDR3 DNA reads TGTGCCAGCTCACGGAACGTAGGGGGGCCCCAAGAGACCCAGTACTTC. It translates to CASSRNVGGPQETQYF.

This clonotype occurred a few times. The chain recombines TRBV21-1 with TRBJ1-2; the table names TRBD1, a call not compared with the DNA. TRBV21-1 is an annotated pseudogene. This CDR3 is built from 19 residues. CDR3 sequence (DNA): TGTGCCAGCAGCAAAGCGATCGGGACAGGGGCTCCCTGGGACTATGGCTACACCTTC. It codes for CASSKAIGTGAPWDYGYTF.

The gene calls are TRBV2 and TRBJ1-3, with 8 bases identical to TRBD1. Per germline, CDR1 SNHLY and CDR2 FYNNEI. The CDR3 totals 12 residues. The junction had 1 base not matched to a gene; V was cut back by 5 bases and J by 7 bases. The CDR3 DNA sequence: TGTGCCAGCAGTACAGGGGGGAACACCATATATTTT. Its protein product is CASSTGGNTIYF.

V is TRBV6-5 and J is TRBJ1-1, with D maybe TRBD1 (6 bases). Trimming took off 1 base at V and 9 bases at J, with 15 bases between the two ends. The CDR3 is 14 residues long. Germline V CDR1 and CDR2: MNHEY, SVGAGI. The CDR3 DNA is TGTGCCAGCAGTTACTACAACAGGGAAGGGCAAGCTTTCTTT. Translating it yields CASSYYNREGQAFF.

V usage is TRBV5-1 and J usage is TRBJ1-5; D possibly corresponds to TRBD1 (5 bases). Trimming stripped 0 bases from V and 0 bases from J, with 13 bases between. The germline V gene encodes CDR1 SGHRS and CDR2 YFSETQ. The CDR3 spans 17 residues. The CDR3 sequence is CASSLAGGGNSNQPQHF. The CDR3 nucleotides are TGCGCCAGCAGCTTGGCCGGGGGAGGAAATAGCAATCAGCCCCAGCATTTT.

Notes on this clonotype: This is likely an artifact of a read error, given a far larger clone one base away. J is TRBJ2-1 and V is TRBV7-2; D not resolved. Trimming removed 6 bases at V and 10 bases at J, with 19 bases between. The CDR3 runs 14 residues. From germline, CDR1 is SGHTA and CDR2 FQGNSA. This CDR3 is CASSRVVSSYEQFF. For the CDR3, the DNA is TGTGCCAGCAGTCGGGTAGTTAGCTCCTACGAGCAGTTCTTC.

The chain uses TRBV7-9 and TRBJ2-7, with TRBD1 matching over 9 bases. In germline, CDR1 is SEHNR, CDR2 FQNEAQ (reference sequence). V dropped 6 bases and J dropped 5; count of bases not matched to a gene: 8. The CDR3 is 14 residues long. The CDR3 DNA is TGTGCCAGCAGATCGGGACAGGGAGGCCACGAGCAGTACTTC. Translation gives CASRSGQGGHEQYF.

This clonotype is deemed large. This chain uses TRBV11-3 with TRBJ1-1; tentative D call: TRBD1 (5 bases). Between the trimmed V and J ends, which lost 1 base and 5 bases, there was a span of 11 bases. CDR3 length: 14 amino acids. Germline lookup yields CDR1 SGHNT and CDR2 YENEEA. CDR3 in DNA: TGTGCCAGCAGCTTAGGGGGGGGAAGGACTGAAGCTTTCTTT. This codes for CASSLGGGRTEAFF. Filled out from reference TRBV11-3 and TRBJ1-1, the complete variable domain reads EAGVVQSPRYKIIEKKQPVAFWCNPISGHNTLYWYLQNLGQGPELLIRYENEEAVDDSQLPKDRFSAERLKGVDSTLKIQPAELGDSAVYLCASSLGGGRTEAFFGQGTRLTVV.

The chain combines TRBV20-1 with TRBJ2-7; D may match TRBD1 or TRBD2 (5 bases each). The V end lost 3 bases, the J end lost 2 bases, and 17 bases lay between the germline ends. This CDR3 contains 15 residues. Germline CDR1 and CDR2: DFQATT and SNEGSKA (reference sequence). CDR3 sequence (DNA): TGCAGTGCTAGGCGAGCCGGGACGCTAGCCTACGAGCAGTACTTC. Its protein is CSARRAGTLAYEQYF.

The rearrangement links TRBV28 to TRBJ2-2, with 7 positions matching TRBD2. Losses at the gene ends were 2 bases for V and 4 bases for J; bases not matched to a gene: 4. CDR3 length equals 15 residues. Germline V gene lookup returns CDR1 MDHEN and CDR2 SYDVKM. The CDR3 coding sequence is TGTGCCAGCAGTTTAGACCTAGCGGTCACCGGGGAGCTGTTTTTT. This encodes CASSLDLAVTGELFF.